This T cell receptor (beta chain) was observed in a study of memory CD4+ T cells and cytomegalovirus serostatus. Study-wide background: This sample comes from healthy Belgian adults, roughly 9 CMV seropositive, 24 seronegative. General study points: Suggested: most of the CMV-linked TCR signature lies in CD4+ memory cells. Median bootstrapped AUC for CMV status was about 0.96 originally, approximately 0.93 US-trained.

TCRdb's copy holds only in-frame clones and misses some; the assay was immunoSEQ multiplex PCR. The sample lists about 45,000 clones, over 65% occurring once. Germline V gives CDR1 SGHTS, CDR2 YDEGEE. CDR3 length: 12 amino acids. V gave up 2 bases and J gave up 7 bases, with 8 bases separating them. Single viable CD3+CD4+CD8-CD45RO+ cells were sorted as the memory CD4+ T cells. Serum IgG to CMV pp150, pp28, p38 and p52 defined serostatus. Comment on this clone: Antigen specificity is unknown.

Sequenced material: memory CD4+ T cells from blood. The TCR was taken from an adult in good health and CMV-seronegative. V usage is TRBV5-8 and J usage is TRBJ2-3; the D is unclear. CDR3 loop: CASSLGRNTQYF. In DNA form, the CDR3 reads TGTGCCAGCAGCTTAGGAAGGAATACGCAGTATTTT.